The rows below give T cell receptor beta chains drawn from one sample of a study of blood T cell repertoires in COVID-19. The assay was immunoSEQ multiplex PCR, and TCRdb's table has in-frame clones only and misses some. The repertoire holds about 280,000 clones, with roughly 80% as singletons. The specimen was PBMCs or T cells enriched from blood (not recorded which). These receptors were obtained from a middle-aged man who had been exposed to COVID-19. CDR3s include the opening cysteine and the closing phenylalanine or tryptophan. The D gene is left open where the match is weak. Clone size is shown for a subset of rows, as once, few, many or a class of expanded clone.

>TRBV5-1|few|TRBD1|TRBJ1-1
CASSTGQGFTEAFF
TGCGCCAGCAGCACCGGACAGGGCTTCACTGAAGCTTTCTTT
>TRBV18|-|TRBD1|TRBJ1-1
CASSTYDRGSEAFF
TGTGCCAGCTCAACCTATGACAGGGGGTCTGAAGCTTTCTTT
>TRBV30|few|-|TRBJ2-7
CACPQENSYEQYF
TGTGCCTGTCCACAGGAGAACTCCTACGAGCAGTACTTC
>TRBV3-1/TRBV3-2|few|-|TRBJ1-5
CASSPPEGNQPQHF
TGTGCCAGCAGCCCCCCCGAGGGCAATCAGCCCCAGCATTTT
>TRBV19|few|TRBD2|TRBJ2-1
CASSIRGSIGEQFF
TGTGCCAGTAGTATCCGCGGGAGTATCGGTGAGCAGTTCTTC
>TRBV2|-|-|TRBJ1-1
CADKLDSGSTEAFF
TGTGCCGACAAACTCGACAGCGGGTCCACTGAAGCTTTCTTT
>TRBV9|-|TRBD1|TRBJ1-1
CASAGTGGTEAFF
TGTGCCAGCGCGGGAACAGGGGGGACTGAAGCTTTCTTT
>TRBV30|-|-|TRBJ2-7
CAWSAGRENEQYF
TGTGCCTGGAGTGCCGGGAGAGAGAATGAGCAGTACTTC
>TRBV5-6|-|TRBD2|TRBJ2-5
CASSEGLAGVETQYF
TGTGCCAGCAGCGAGGGACTAGCGGGAGTGGAGACCCAGTACTTC
>TRBV24-1|-|-|TRBJ1-2
CATSGGDKYYGYTF
TGTGCCACCAGTGGTGGGGACAAATACTATGGCTACACCTTC
>TRBV18|-|-|TRBJ1-5
CASSKVRGQGPQPQHF
TGTGCCAGCTCAAAGGTGCGGGGCCAGGGTCCTCAGCCCCAGCATTTT
>TRBV5-1|-|TRBD2|TRBJ2-1
CASYSGSSNEQFF
TGCGCCAGCTACAGCGGGAGCTCCAATGAGCAGTTCTTC
>TRBV7-8|-|-|TRBJ2-7
CASSPGGRLNF
TGTGCCAGCAGCCCCGGGGGTAGGTTGAACTTC
>TRBV5-4|-|-|TRBJ1-2
CASSFSGLDYTF
TGTGCCAGCAGCTTTTCAGGGTTAGACTACACCTTC
>TRBV7-3|-|-|TRBJ2-3
CASSFIGGDTQYF
TGTGCCAGCAGCTTTATAGGCGGAGATACGCAGTATTTT
>TRBV25-1|-|-|TRBJ1-1
CASRYTGPGNTEAFF
TGTGCCAGCAGATATACAGGGCCGGGAAACACTGAAGCTTTCTTT
>TRBV11-2|few|-|TRBJ2-3
CASSLDEAHSTDTQYF
TGTGCCAGCAGCTTAGATGAGGCCCATAGCACAGATACGCAGTATTTT
>TRBV5-5|once|-|TRBJ2-2
CASSLNVGRGSTGELFF
TGTGCCAGCAGCTTGAACGTTGGGAGGGGGAGCACCGGGGAGCTGTTTTTT